The next 28 T cell receptor beta chains were all read from a single sample in a study of CD8+ T cells in alopecia areata. TCR sequencing used cDNA made by reverse transcription of extracted RNA. The repertoire was sequenced with immunoSEQ multiplex PCR; TCRdb's copy has only in-frame clones and lacks some. The table shows roughly 150,000 clones, with 50% to 65% occurring only once. Sequenced input: CD4+ T cells sorted from blood. The receptor source for this set is a human donor in good health.

The gene calls are TRBV2 and TRBJ2-7, with D perhaps matching TRBD1 (5 bases). Germline CDR1 and CDR2: SNHLY and FYNNEI. CDR3 length equals 13 residues. Deletions cut 7 bases from V and 2 bases from J, with 12 bases between. The CDR3 loop reads CASIDSLAYEQYF. In DNA, the CDR3 is TGTGCCAGCATAGACAGTTTAGCCTACGAGCAGTACTTC.

The genes are TRBV29-1 and TRBJ2-7; 7 nucleotides match TRBD1. This CDR3 comprises 15 residues. Germline V CDR1 and CDR2: SQVTM, ANQGSEA. The junction had 14 bases not matched to a gene; V was cut back by 6 bases and J by 3 bases. CDR3 sequence (DNA): TGCAGCGTCCAGGGCCCGGGACAGACGGGCTACGAGCAGTACTTC. Translating gives CSVQGPGQTGYEQYF.

The CDR3 loop is CASRAAGADTQYF. The CDR3 DNA reads TGTGCCAGCAGAGCGGCGGGAGCAGATACGCAGTATTTT. V gene TRBV6-5 combines with J gene TRBJ2-3; 7 bases are shared with TRBD2. With 6 bases clipped from V and 4 bases from J, the junction kept 4 bases outside the gene matches. The germline CDR1 and CDR2 sequences are MNHEY and SVGAGI. This CDR3 region has 13 residues.

Remarks on this clone: At the DNA level, this CDR3 is encoded by other sequences in the same sample as well. The chain is built from TRBV5-1 and TRBJ2-2; D is undetermined. The CDR3 has 12 residues. V lost 2 bases to trimming and J lost 2 bases, with 1 base between them. Germline V gene sequence: CDR1 SGHRS, CDR2 YFSETQ. Here the CDR3 reads CASSLNTGELFF. CDR3 in DNA: TGCGCCAGCAGCTTAAACACCGGGGAGCTGTTTTTT.

The rearrangement uses TRBV7-8 and TRBJ1-4, with 7 bases lining up with TRBD1. Germline V gene lookup returns CDR1 SGHVS and CDR2 FQNEAQ. The CDR3 covers 14 residues. After removal of 3 bases from V and 4 bases from J, the junction contained 2 bases not matched to a gene. The CDR3 region is CASSLTGLNEKLFF. CDR3 in DNA: TGTGCCAGCAGCTTGACAGGGCTTAATGAAAAACTGTTTTTT.

This clone was seen more than once but under ten times. The rearrangement uses TRBV7-2 and TRBJ2-2; D is ambiguous. V gave up 3 bases and J gave up 5 bases, with 10 bases separating them. Germline V CDR1 and CDR2: SGHTA, FQGNSA. The CDR3 consists of 14 residues. This CDR3 is CASSFTIPTGELFF. As DNA, the CDR3 is TGTGCCAGCAGCTTCACTATACCGACCGGGGAGCTGTTTTTT.

This rearrangement joins TRBV19 to TRBJ1-5; no firm D call. The CDR3 extends over 15 amino acids. Per germline, CDR1 LNHDA and CDR2 SQIVND (reference sequence). V lost 7 bases and J lost 0, with 13 bases in between. Here the CDR3 DNA reads TGTGCCAGTAAGACGGCCGTCCATAGCAATCAGCCCCAGCATTTT. Encoded protein: CASKTAVHSNQPQHF. Complete variable domain (other parts from reference TRBV19 and TRBJ1-5): DGGITQSPKYLFRKEGQNVTLSCEQNLNHDAMYWYRQDPGQGLRLIYYSQIVNDFQKGDIAEGYSVSREKKESFPLTVTSAQKNPTAFYLCASKTAVHSNQPQHFGDGTRLSIL.

The rearrangement joins TRBV7-9 to TRBJ2-7; D call uncertain. This CDR3 comprises 14 residues. CDR1 is SEHNR, CDR2 FQNEAQ, per germline (reference sequence). The V end was cut by 3 bases, the J end by 4 bases, with 13 bases between. The CDR3: CASSFGTHGYEQYF. The CDR3 DNA sequence: TGTGCCAGCAGCTTCGGCACTCACGGGTACGAGCAGTACTTC. The full variable domain, its missing parts supplied by reference TRBV7-9 and TRBJ2-7, is DTGVSQNPRHKITKRGQNVTFRCDPISEHNRLYWYRQTLGQGPEFLTYFQNEAQLEKSRLLSDRFSAERPKGSFSTLEIQRTEQGDSAMYLCASSFGTHGYEQYFGPGTRLTVT.

V is TRBV19 and J is TRBJ1-5; D remains ambiguous. V dropped 3 bases and J dropped 6 bases, with 3 bases sitting between them. The CDR3 spans 11 residues. Germline V lookup: CDR1 LNHDA, CDR2 SQIVND (reference sequence). The CDR3 sequence is CASSIPQPQHF. In nucleotides, the CDR3 is TGTGCCAGTAGTATCCCTCAGCCCCAGCATTTT.

The chain is built from TRBV2 and TRBJ2-1; no clear D. The CDR3 runs 9 residues. Trimming cost V 9 bases and J 5 bases, with 2 bases left between them. Germline V gives CDR1 SNHLY, CDR2 FYNNEI. The CDR3 region has the DNA TGTGCCAGAGACAATGAGCAGTTCTTC. Translated: CARDNEQFF.

This chain links TRBV6-6 with TRBJ2-1, with 12 bases matching TRBD2. The CDR3 has 13 residues. V shed 7 bases and J 6 bases; nucleotides not matched to a gene: 1. Germline V gene data show CDR1 as MNHNY and CDR2 as SVGAGI (reference sequence). The CDR3 DNA reads TGTGCCAGCAAGACTAGCGGGAGCAATGAGCAGTTCTTC. This sequence encodes CASKTSGSNEQFF.

This clone has a single count. V usage is TRBV29-1 and J usage is TRBJ1-5, with a weak D call TRBD1 (6 bases). CDR1 is SQVTM and CDR2 is ANQGSEA in the germline V gene. The ends were cut back, 4 bases at V and 6 bases at J, with 10 bases in the middle. The CDR3 contains 12 residues. The CDR3 sequence: CSVGQATQPQHF. CDR3 bases: TGCAGCGTTGGACAGGCTACTCAGCCCCAGCATTTT.

The sample holds a few counts of this clone. The chain joins TRBV7-3 to TRBJ2-2; D gene ambiguous. The V and J ends lost 5 bases and 6 bases respectively, with 7 bases between them. The length of the CDR3 is 12 residues. Germline CDR1 SGHTA, CDR2 FQGTGA. Here the CDR3 DNA reads TGTGCCAGCAGCCCCCAGGCCGGGGAGCTGTTTTTT. This gives the protein CASSPQAGELFF.

In this sample, this clone turned up a few times. V usage is TRBV6-6 and J usage is TRBJ1-2; D might be TRBD1 (6 bases). CDR1 is MNHNY and CDR2 is SVGAGI in the germline V gene (reference sequence). This CDR3 is built from 12 residues. The V end was cut by 6 bases, the J end by 2 bases, with 7 bases between. In DNA form, the CDR3 reads TGTGCCAGCAGCCAGGGGAACTATGGCTACACCTTC. Its protein is CASSQGNYGYTF.

The J gene is TRBJ1-4, the V gene TRBV4-1; D possibly corresponds to TRBD1 (6 bases). Germline lookup yields CDR1 MGHRA and CDR2 YSYEKL. V lost 0 bases to trimming and J lost 8 bases, with 16 bases between them. The CDR3 is made up of 16 amino acids. CDR3 in DNA: TGCGCCAGCAGCCAAGACGGAGGGGGGGCAGGGGAAAAACTGTTTTTT. This codes for CASSQDGGGAGEKLFF.

The V call is TRBV7-2, the J call TRBJ2-2; 7 nucleotides align to TRBD2. Germline V gene data show CDR1 as SGHTA and CDR2 as FQGNSA. V dropped 0 bases and J dropped 4; count of bases not matched to a gene: 2. The CDR3 length is 15 residues. Here the CDR3 reads CASSLAGGPTGELFF. In DNA form, the CDR3 reads TGTGCCAGCAGCTTAGCGGGAGGGCCCACCGGGGAGCTGTTTTTT.

J is TRBJ2-7 and V is TRBV11-2, with 12 nucleotides matching TRBD1. CDR3 length: 15 amino acids. V was clipped by 4 bases and J by 3 bases; unmatched bases: 4. Germline CDR1 reads SGHAT; CDR2 reads FQNNGV. For the CDR3, the DNA is TGTGCCAGCAGCTCCGGGACAGGGGGCTTCTACGAGCAGTACTTC. Translation: CASSSGTGGFYEQYF.

CDR3 nucleotides: TGTGCCAGCAGTTACGTAACCCCCGGGACCAAAAACATTCAGTACTTC. Protein: CASSYVTPGTKNIQYF. The chain recombines TRBV6-6 with TRBJ2-4; possibly TRBD2 for D (5 bases). Germline loops: CDR1 MNHNY, CDR2 SVGAGI (reference sequence). The CDR3 extends over 16 amino acids. Trimming pared 2 bases from V and 2 bases from J, leaving 13 bases between.

Details on this clone: The same CDR3 can be traced to other DNA sequences in this sample. The chain has TRBV28 and TRBJ2-1, with D perhaps given as TRBD1 or TRBD2 (5 bases each). V was pared by 7 bases and J by 4 bases, with 11 bases between. The CDR3 has 13 residues. Germline V gene sequence: CDR1 MDHEN, CDR2 SYDVKM. The CDR3 sequence: CASTGTAYNEQFF. CDR3 DNA: TGTGCCAGCACTGGGACCGCGTACAATGAGCAGTTCTTC.

J is TRBJ2-5 and V is TRBV5-1; D is perhaps TRBD2 (6 bases). V lost 0 bases, J lost 3 bases, and 12 bases lay in between. Looked up from germline, CDR1 is SGHRS and CDR2 is YFSETQ. The CDR3 contains 15 residues. In DNA form, the CDR3 reads TGCGCCAGCAGCTTGGTGGCGGGATCCAAAGAGACCCAGTACTTC. This sequence encodes CASSLVAGSKETQYF. The full variable domain, completed using reference TRBV5-1 and TRBJ2-5, is KAGVTQTPRYLIKTRGQQVTLSCSPISGHRSVSWYQQTPGQGLQFLFEYFSETQRNKGNFPGRFSGRQFSNSRSEMNVSTLELGDSALYLCASSLVAGSKETQYFGPGTRLLVL.

The chain links TRBV6-5 to TRBJ2-7; 10 bases agree with TRBD2. V lost 2 bases to trimming and J lost 6 bases; unmatched junction nucleotides: 7. The CDR3 is 15 amino acids. Germline lookup yields CDR1 MNHEY and CDR2 SVGAGI. The CDR3 is CASSYGTSGISEQYF. CDR3 nucleotides: TGTGCCAGCAGTTACGGAACTAGCGGGATTTCCGAGCAGTACTTC.

This clone was detected only a few times. The chain recombines TRBV28 with TRBJ2-3; TRBD1 matches at 10 bases. The CDR3 sequence is 16 residues long. Unmatched junction bases numbered 9, after V lost 8 bases and J lost 1 base. Germline CDR1 is MDHEN and CDR2 is SYDVKM. The CDR3 bases are TGTGCCAGCTCCGAAACAGGGACAGGGGGCACAGATACGCAGTATTTT. It translates to CASSETGTGGTDTQYF. Full variable domain (missing parts from reference TRBV28 and TRBJ2-3): DVKVTQSSRYLVKRTGEKVFLECVQDMDHENMFWYRQDPGLGLRLIYFSYDVKMKEKGDIPEGYSVSREKKERFSLILESASTNQTSMYLCASSETGTGGTDTQYFGPGTRLTVL.

The table lists this clone with a few counts. This chain uses TRBV29-1 with TRBJ2-5, with D possibly matching TRBD2 (6 bases). Looked up from germline, CDR1 is SQVTM and CDR2 is ANQGSEA. The CDR3 covers 12 residues. V was shortened by 4 bases and J by 4 bases, with 10 bases between the two germline ends. CDR3 sequence: CSVGRVGETQYF. CDR3 in DNA: TGCAGCGTTGGGAGGGTTGGAGAGACCCAGTACTTC.

The chain carries TRBV29-1 and TRBJ2-1, with D possibly matching TRBD2 (6 bases). Trimming removed 1 base from V and 4 bases from J, with 14 bases in between. Germline CDR1 reads SQVTM; CDR2 reads ANQGSEA. The CDR3 spans 15 residues. The CDR3 sequence is CSVEVSLAKYNEQFF. The CDR3 DNA sequence: TGCAGCGTTGAAGTTAGCCTAGCGAAATACAATGAGCAGTTCTTC.

J is TRBJ2-2 and V is TRBV5-1, with 12 bases matching TRBD2. V shed 5 bases, J shed 6 bases, and the junction held 5 bases outside the gene matches. Germline CDR1 reads SGHRS; CDR2 reads YFSETQ. This CDR3 comprises 15 residues. CDR3 sequence: CASRGLAGRAGELFF. The CDR3 nucleotides read TGCGCCAGCAGAGGACTAGCGGGAAGGGCCGGGGAGCTGTTTTTT.

The chain combines TRBV11-2 with TRBJ2-6, with 7 bases fitting TRBD1. The J segment lost 0 bases and the V segment lost 5 bases, leaving 10 bases of the junction unmatched. The CDR3 has 18 residues. Germline lookup yields CDR1 SGHAT and CDR2 FQNNGV. The CDR3 DNA is TGTGCCAGCAGCGGATTGGGACAGACGATCTCTGGGGCCAACGTCCTGACTTTC. This sequence encodes CASSGLGQTISGANVLTF.

This clone has more than one count but fewer than ten. V is TRBV14 and J is TRBJ2-7, with a possible D match to TRBD1 (6 bases). The CDR3 has 12 residues. The V end was cut by 6 bases, the J end by 3 bases, with 9 bases between. The germline V gene encodes CDR1 SGHDN and CDR2 FVKESK. The CDR3 nucleotides are TGTGCCAGCAGTCTACAGGGCTACGAGCAGTACTTC. Amino acid sequence: CASSLQGYEQYF.

The chain employs TRBV6-5 and TRBJ2-4; 9 bases line up with TRBD1. The CDR3 runs 14 residues. Germline V lookup: CDR1 MNHEY, CDR2 SVGAGI. The V segment lost 6 bases and the J segment 6 bases; nucleotides outside the gene matches: 6. DNA of the CDR3: TGTGCCAGCAGCGCGGACAGGGGAGGAAACATTCAGTACTTC. This encodes CASSADRGGNIQYF.